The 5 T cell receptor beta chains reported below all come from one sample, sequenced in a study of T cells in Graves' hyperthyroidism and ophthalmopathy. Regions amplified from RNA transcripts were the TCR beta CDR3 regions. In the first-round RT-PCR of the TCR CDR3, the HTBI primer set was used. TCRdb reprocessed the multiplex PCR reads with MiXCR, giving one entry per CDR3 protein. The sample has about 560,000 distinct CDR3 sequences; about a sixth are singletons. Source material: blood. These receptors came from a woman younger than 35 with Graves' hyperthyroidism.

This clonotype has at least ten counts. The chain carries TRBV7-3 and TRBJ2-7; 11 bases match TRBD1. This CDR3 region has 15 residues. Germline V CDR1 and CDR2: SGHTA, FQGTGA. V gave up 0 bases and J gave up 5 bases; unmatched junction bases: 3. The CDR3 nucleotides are TGTGCCAGCAGCTTAACCGGGACAGGGGGACACGAGCAGTACTTC. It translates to CASSLTGTGGHEQYF.

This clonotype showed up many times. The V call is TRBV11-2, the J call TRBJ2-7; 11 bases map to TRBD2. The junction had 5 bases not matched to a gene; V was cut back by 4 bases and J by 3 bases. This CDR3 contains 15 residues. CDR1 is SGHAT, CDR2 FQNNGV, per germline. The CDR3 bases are TGTGCCAGCAGCTGGGGACTAGCGGACCTCTACGAGCAGTACTTC. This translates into CASSWGLADLYEQYF.

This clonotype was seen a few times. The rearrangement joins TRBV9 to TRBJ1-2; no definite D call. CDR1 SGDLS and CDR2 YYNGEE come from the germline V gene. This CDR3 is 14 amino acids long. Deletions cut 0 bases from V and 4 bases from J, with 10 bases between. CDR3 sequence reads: CASSVDGRSYGYTF. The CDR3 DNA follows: TGTGCCAGCAGCGTAGATGGAAGGAGCTATGGCTACACCTTC.

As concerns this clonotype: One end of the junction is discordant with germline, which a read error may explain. Here the CDR3 reads CASSLVASTGPYTRELFF. CDR3 sequence (DNA): TGTGCCAGCAGCTTGGTCGCCTCGACAGGTCCCTACACCCGGGAGCTGTTTTTT. The chain combines TRBV28 with TRBJ2-2, with D possibly TRBD1 on 6 matching bases. CDR1 is MDHEN and CDR2 is SYDVKM in the germline V gene. This CDR3 comprises 18 residues.

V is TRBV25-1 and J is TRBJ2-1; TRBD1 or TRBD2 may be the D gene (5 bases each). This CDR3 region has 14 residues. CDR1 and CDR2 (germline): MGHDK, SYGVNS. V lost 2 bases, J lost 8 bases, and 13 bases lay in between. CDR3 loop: CASSEGGARDEQFF. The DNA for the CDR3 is TGTGCCAGCAGTGAAGGTGGGGCGCGGGATGAGCAGTTCTTC.